This TCR beta chain was obtained from a study of STAT5B mutations in CD4+ large granular lymphocyte leukemia. Study findings and constraints: About 25% of private leukemic clonotypes occurred rarely in other patients' non-leukemic repertoires. 8/27 top patient clones versus 2/35 control clones were TRBV06-family. Without putative leukemic clones, patient CD4-sorted repertoires remained more clonal than healthy CD4+ repertoires. Without HLA matching, higher CD4+ than CD8+ T-LGLL clonality could reflect small sample size.

Germline V gene lookup returns CDR1 KGHSH and CDR2 LQKENI. This CDR3 is 13 amino acids long. V was trimmed by 3 bases and J by 8 bases, leaving 13 bases between them. Clones were read by immunoSEQ multiplex PCR, and TCRdb kept only the in-frame ones, dropping some. The table shows approximately 49,000 clones, with 70% occurring only once. Regarding this clone: Its antigen is not identified.

The rearrangement joins TRBV18 to TRBJ1-1, with D perhaps TRBD1 (5 bases). Sequenced: CD4+ T cells from blood buffy coats. This TCR was sampled from a human donor in good health. In DNA, the CDR3 is TGTGCCAGCTCACCTAGGGACGGGTTCGAAGCTTTCTTT. It is translated as CASSPRDGFEAFF.